The source of this TCR beta chain is a study of spatial heterogeneity in lung cancer. Across the whole study: Detected sequences consistently included more beta-chain ones than alpha-chain ones.

Study-wide results and caveats: TCRs found ubiquitously expanded in tumor appeared in blood more at resection than at follow-up.

On each TCR cDNA molecule, a unique molecular identifier was present. In TCRdb, the 5' RACE reads were re-called with MiXCR into one record per CDR3 protein. The sample contains some 38,000 distinct CDR3 sequences, roughly 7.4% of which appear only once. Time point here: sample taken at primary tumor resection. Donors were 72 untreated early-stage non-small cell lung cancer patients. Germline values: CDR1 LGHNA, CDR2 YSLEER. Trimming cost V 0 bases and J 4 bases, with 14 bases left between them. There are 16 residues in the CDR3. This clonotype was recorded many times. What it recognizes is unknown. The clonotype was recovered from a male donor with early-stage non-small cell lung cancer. The material sequenced was PBMCs, taken at surgery. This chain joins TRBV4-3 and TRBJ2-3; a weak D match, TRBD2 (7 bases). The DNA for the CDR3 is TGCGCCAGCAGCCAAGAGCCCACAGGGAGGGCAGATACGCAGTATTTT. Protein product: CASSQEPTGRADTQYF.